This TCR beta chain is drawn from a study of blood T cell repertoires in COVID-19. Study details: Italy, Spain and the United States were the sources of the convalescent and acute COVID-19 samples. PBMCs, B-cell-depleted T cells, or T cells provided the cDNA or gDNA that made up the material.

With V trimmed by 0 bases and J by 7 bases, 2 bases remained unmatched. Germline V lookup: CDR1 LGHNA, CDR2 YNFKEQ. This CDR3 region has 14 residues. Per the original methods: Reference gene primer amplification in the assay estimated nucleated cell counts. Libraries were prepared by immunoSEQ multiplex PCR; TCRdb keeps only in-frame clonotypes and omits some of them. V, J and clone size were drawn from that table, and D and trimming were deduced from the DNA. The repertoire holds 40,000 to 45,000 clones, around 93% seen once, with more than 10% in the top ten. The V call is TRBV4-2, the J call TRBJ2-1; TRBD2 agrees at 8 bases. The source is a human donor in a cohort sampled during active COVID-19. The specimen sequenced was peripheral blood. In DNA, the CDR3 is TGTGCCAGCAGCCAAGATCGCGGGGGGAATGAGCAGTTCTTC. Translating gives CASSQDRGGNEQFF.